Included here is one T cell receptor beta chain sequence, with context. Its antigen is still unknown. The sample originates from a study of Tregs in tolerant kidney transplant recipients. Profiled with immunoSEQ multiplex PCR; TCRdb holds only in-frame clones, not every one. The sample lists about 60,000 clones, around nine tenths occurring once. The germline V and J ends were trimmed by 6 bases and 8 bases, with 13 bases remaining between them. CDR3 length equals 12 residues. Germline values: CDR1 MNHEY, CDR2 SVGAGI. Study findings and constraints: Activated donor B cell expansion appeared to reveal the most relevant donor-specific TCRbeta repertoire. Donor-specific Treg expansion exceeded global Treg expansion in tolerant patients, suggesting antigen drive.

J is TRBJ1-2 and V is TRBV6-5; D ambiguous. The sequence derives from a human donor who received a combined kidney and bone marrow transplant. Here the sequenced sample was CD8+ T cells from blood, taken before the transplant. This chain's CDR3 is CASRRGIVGYTF. The CDR3 coding sequence is TGTGCCAGCAGACGGGGAATCGTAGGCTACACCTTC.